This T cell receptor beta chain is drawn from a study of T cells after somatic rescue of genetic block. The protocol was immunoSEQ multiplex PCR, while the TCRdb copy is restricted to in-frame clones and leaves out a portion. The table includes around 57,000 clones, 96% detected once. The CDR3 extends over 15 amino acids. Germline trimming cut 8 bases from V and 10 bases from J; bases unmatched to any gene: 14. CDR1 and CDR2 (germline): MNHNS, SASEGT. This TCR came from a child in the first two years of life. Sequenced sample: peripheral blood mononuclear cells (PBMCs). V gene TRBV6-1 combines with J gene TRBJ2-1; 10 bases match TRBD2. The CDR3 region has the DNA TGTGCCAGCCACGACTCCAGCGGGAGGGCCAGAGAGCAGTTCTTC. Translating it yields CASHDSSGRAREQFF.